This TCR beta chain was found in a study of blood T cell repertoires in COVID-19. Study-wide background: There were acute and convalescent COVID-19 samples, and they came from the United States, Italy and Spain.

Generated by immunoSEQ multiplex PCR, the TCRdb table keeps only in-frame clones and is missing some. The sample has 650,000 to 800,000 clones, 85% to 90% seen once; the top ten hold about 0.24%. The CDR3 contains 16 residues. CDR1 SQVTM and CDR2 ANQGSEA come from the germline V gene. V gave up 5 bases and J gave up 4 bases; unmatched junction bases: 11. The V and J genes are TRBV29-1 and TRBJ2-2; 9 bases align to TRBD1. The material sequenced was peripheral blood. The sequence was collected from a woman between 18 and 30 years old with acute or convalescent COVID-19. This chain's CDR3 is CSVTDRGLISTGELFF. The CDR3 region has the DNA TGCAGCGTTACGGACAGGGGACTAATCTCCACCGGGGAGCTGTTTTTT.